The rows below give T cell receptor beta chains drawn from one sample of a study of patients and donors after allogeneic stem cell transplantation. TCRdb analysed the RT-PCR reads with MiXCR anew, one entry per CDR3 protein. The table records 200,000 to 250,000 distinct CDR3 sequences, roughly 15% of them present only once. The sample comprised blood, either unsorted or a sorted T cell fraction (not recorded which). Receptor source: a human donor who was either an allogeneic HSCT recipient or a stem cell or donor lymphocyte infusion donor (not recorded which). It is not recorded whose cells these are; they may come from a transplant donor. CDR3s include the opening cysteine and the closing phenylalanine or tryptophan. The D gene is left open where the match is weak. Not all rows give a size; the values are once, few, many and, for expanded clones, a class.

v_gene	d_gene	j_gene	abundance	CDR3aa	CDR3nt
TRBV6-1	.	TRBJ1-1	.	CASSELGKRTQAWDTEAFF	TGTGCCAGCAGTGAATTGGGAAAACGGACGCAAGCTTGGGACACTGAAGCTTTCTTT
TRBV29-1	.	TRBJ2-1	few	CSVEERGENEQFF	TGCAGCGTTGAAGAAAGGGGGGAAAATGAGCAGTTCTTC
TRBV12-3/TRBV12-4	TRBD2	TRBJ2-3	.	CASSLLANTDTQYF	TGTGCCAGCAGTCTACTAGCGAACACAGATACGCAGTATTTT
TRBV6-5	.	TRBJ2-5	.	CASSYNLGPTGETQYF	TGTGCCAGCAGCTACAACCTGGGACCCACAGGGGAGACCCAGTACTTC
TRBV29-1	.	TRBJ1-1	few	CSVFRKNTEAFF	TGCAGCGTTTTTCGGAAGAACACTGAAGCTTTCTTT
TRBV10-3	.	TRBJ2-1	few	CAISPRDTNEQFF	TGTGCCATCAGTCCCCGGGACACCAATGAGCAGTTCTTC
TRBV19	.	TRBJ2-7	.	CASSMSGAGIAYEQYF	TGTGCCAGTAGTATGTCTGGGGCAGGGATCGCCTACGAGCAGTACTTC
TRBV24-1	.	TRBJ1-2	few	CATSVGNYGYTF	TGTGCCACCAGTGTGGGTAACTATGGCTACACCTTC
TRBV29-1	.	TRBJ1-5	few	CSVGGGGQPQHF	TGCAGCGTTGGTGGGGGTGGGCAGCCCCAGCATTTT
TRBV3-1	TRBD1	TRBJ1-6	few	CASSQGQGYNSPLHF	TGTGCCAGCAGCCAAGGACAGGGTTATAATTCACCCCTCCACTTT
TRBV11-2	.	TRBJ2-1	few	CASSLRANEQFF	TGTGCCAGCAGCTTAAGAGCCAATGAGCAGTTCTTC
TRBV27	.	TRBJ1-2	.	CASSPWSGGSGGYTF	TGTGCCAGCAGCCCGTGGTCGGGGGGAAGTGGTGGCTACACCTTC
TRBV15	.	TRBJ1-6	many	CATSYGTLGAPLHF	TGTGCCACCAGCTACGGGACCCTAGGAGCACCCCTCCACTTT
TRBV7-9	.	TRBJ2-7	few	CASSLGTNYEQYF	TGTGCCAGCAGCTTAGGGACAAACTACGAGCAGTACTTC
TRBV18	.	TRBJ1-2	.	CASSPSYGYTF	TGTGCCAGCTCACCTAGCTATGGCTACACCTTC
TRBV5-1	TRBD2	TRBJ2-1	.	CASSLSLAGYNEQFF	TGCGCCAGCAGCTTGAGTCTAGCGGGGTACAATGAGCAGTTCTTC
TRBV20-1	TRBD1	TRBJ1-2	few	CSHYRDRVDYGYTF	TGCAGCCATTACCGGGACAGGGTCGACTATGGCTACACCTTC
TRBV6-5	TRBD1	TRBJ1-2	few	CASSSPGQGARGYTF	TGTGCCAGCAGTTCCCCGGGACAGGGGGCGCGTGGCTACACCTTC
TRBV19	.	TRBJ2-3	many	CASSPQGLSTDTQYF	TGTGCCAGTAGTCCCCAAGGGCTGAGCACAGATACGCAGTATTTT
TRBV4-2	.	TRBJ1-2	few	CASSQDPTGSNYGYTF	TGTGCCAGCAGCCAAGATCCCACAGGCTCTAACTATGGCTACACCTTC
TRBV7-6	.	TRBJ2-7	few	CASSRSDGTYEQYF	TGTGCCAGCAGCAGATCGGACGGGACCTACGAGCAGTACTTC
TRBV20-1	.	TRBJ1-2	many	CSAYREAFGYGYTF	TGCAGTGCCTACAGGGAAGCGTTTGGCTATGGCTACACCTTC
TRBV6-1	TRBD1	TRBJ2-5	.	CASSEAGQGTTLQETQYF	TGTGCCAGCAGTGAGGCGGGACAGGGGACTACACTACAGGAGACCCAGTACTTC
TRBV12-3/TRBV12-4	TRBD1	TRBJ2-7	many	CASSWSRRGLSTTYEQYF	TGTGCCAGCAGTTGGTCCCGCAGGGGGCTTTCCACGACCTACGAGCAGTACTTC
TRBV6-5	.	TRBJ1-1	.	CASSYSVGGGNTEAFF	TGTGCCAGCAGTTACTCGGTCGGAGGGGGGAACACTGAAGCTTTCTTT
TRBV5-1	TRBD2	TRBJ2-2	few	CASSHKREGQTGELFF	TGCGCCAGCAGCCATAAGCGGGAGGGCCAAACCGGGGAGCTGTTTTTT
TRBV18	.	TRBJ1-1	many	CASSGLKRWTEAFF	TGTGCCAGCTCAGGTCTCAAGCGTTGGACTGAAGCTTTCTTT
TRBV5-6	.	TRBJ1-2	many	CASSLRVTGGYTF	TGTGCCAGCAGCTTGCGAGTGACTGGGGGCTACACCTTC
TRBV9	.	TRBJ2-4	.	CASSVGPVFGGGHIQYF	TGTGCCAGCAGCGTTGGACCGGTTTTTGGCGGTGGGCACATTCAGTACTTC